This TCR beta chain appears in the sequencing data of a study of human T cells and chemical hapten exposure. Study information: Predominantly women, the patients had alopecia areata, totalis or universalis.

How the authors handled the data: Sample-level TCR yields exhibited a median of approximately 88,000, with a range of roughly 23,224 to 750,000. TCRdb recomputed calls from the RACE reads with MiXCR, one row per CDR3 protein. It is TCRdb's table, rather than the study itself, that gives the V and J calls and clone size. The sample has roughly 380,000 distinct CDR3 sequences, around 6% seen once. The time point: patch test 2, 6 weeks after DPC sensitization. Treatment specified: therapeutic diphenylcyclopropenone sensitization with weekly scalp DPC. The V end was cut by 7 bases, the J end by 4 bases, with 13 bases between. Germline values: CDR1 SQVTM, CDR2 ANQGSEA. This CDR3 is 13 amino acids long. This clonotype was detected ten times or more.

Sample: whole blood, taken in connection with sensitization to the hapten diphenylcyclopropenone (DPC). The genes are TRBV29-1 and TRBJ1-4; D remains unclear. The source of this sequence is a woman between 18 and 30 years old with alopecia areata. Some clones in this sample may be carry-over from other donors' samples. For the CDR3, the DNA is TGCAGCGGCAACGTTAACAGTAATGAAAAACTGTTTTTT. Translating it yields CSGNVNSNEKLFF.